A selection of T cell receptor beta chains follows, all from one sample in a study of identical twins. One entry per CDR3 protein, called by TCRdb with MiXCR from the 5' RACE reads. This sample has roughly 1.6 million distinct CDR3 sequences, with 25% to 35% found just once. The sequenced sample was cord blood. The receptors stem from a newborn girl in good health. The CDR3 runs from the conserved cysteine through the conserved F or W. The D gene is left open where the match is weak. Clone size is not always given. Where it is, it says once, few, many or a class for expanded clones.

>-|TRBV29-1|TRBD1|TRBJ1-2
TGCAGCGTTGAGGCAGGGGGCGCAATCTATGGCTACACCTTC
CSVEAGGAIYGYTF
>-|TRBV20-1|TRBD2|TRBJ2-1
TGCAGTGCTAGAAGTAGCGGGAGCTACGAGCAGTTCTTC
CSARSSGSYEQFF
>many|TRBV12-3/TRBV12-4|TRBD1|TRBJ1-2
TGTGCCAGCAGGGCGTGGGACAGGGACTATGGCTACACCTTC
CASRAWDRDYGYTF
>few|TRBV10-3|TRBD1|TRBJ1-1
TGTGCCATCAGTGAAACGGGACAGGGGGCTCCTCATGGGGACACTGAAGCTTTCTTT
CAISETGQGAPHGDTEAFF
>few|TRBV5-6|-|TRBJ2-7
TGTGCCAGCGGGAAAAGCGGGTTCCCCTACGAGCAGTACTTC
CASGKSGFPYEQYF
>few|TRBV4-2|-|TRBJ1-2
TGTGCCAGCAGCCAAGATACTATAGGAGTCTATGGCTACACCTTC
CASSQDTIGVYGYTF
>-|TRBV6-1|-|TRBJ2-3
TGTGCCAGCAGTGAACCCCAGCGGAGCACAGATACGCAGTATTTT
CASSEPQRSTDTQYF
>-|TRBV5-1|-|TRBJ1-4
TGCGCCAGCAGCTTGGCCTCCGGGAAGCTAAATGAAAAACTGTTTTTT
CASSLASGKLNEKLFF
>-|TRBV20-1|TRBD2|TRBJ2-7
TGCAGTGCGCGACTAGCGGGAGCCCATGTTTACAATGAGCAGTACTTC
CSARLAGAHVYNEQYF
>-|TRBV12-3/TRBV12-4|TRBD2|TRBJ2-1
TGTGCCAGCAGTTCGGACGGCGCGGGGGGGCCCTACAATGAGCAGTTCTTC
CASSSDGAGGPYNEQFF
>-|TRBV29-1|-|TRBJ1-2
TGCAGCGTCCCCCGTACCGCAACGCATGGCTACACCTTC
CSVPRTATHGYTF
>-|TRBV6-5|TRBD1|TRBJ2-3
TGTGCCACTAACAGGGGAACAGATACGCAGTATTTT
CATNRGTDTQYF
>few|TRBV20-1|-|TRBJ2-3
TGCAGTGCTACCGGGACTCGAGGGGGCACAGATACGCAGTATTTT
CSATGTRGGTDTQYF
>many|TRBV4-1|-|TRBJ2-3
TGCGCCAGCAGCCAATTGTCGACTAGCACAGATACGCAGTATTTT
CASSQLSTSTDTQYF
>-|TRBV2|-|TRBJ1-6
TGTGCCAGCAGTGATAATCCTGTTGGGAGCTCCTATAATTCACCCCTCCACTTT
CASSDNPVGSSYNSPLHF
>-|TRBV20-1|-|TRBJ1-2
TGCAGTGCTAGGGGGGACATCACTAACTATGGCTACACCTTC
CSARGDITNYGYTF
>-|TRBV20-1|TRBD1|TRBJ1-2
TGCAGTGCTAGCGTGGACAGGGGCTATGGCTACACCTTC
CSASVDRGYGYTF
>-|TRBV20-1|TRBD2|TRBJ2-3
TGCAGTGCTAGATGGAGACTAGCGGAAAACACAGATACGCAGTATTTT
CSARWRLAENTDTQYF
>many|TRBV5-1|TRBD1|TRBJ2-3
TGCGCCAGCAGGCCGGGACAGGGGACAGATACGCAGTATTTT
CASRPGQGTDTQYF
>-|TRBV29-1|-|TRBJ1-1
TGCAGCGTTGAGCGGACAGCCTGGAGGACTGAAGCTTTCTTT
CSVERTAWRTEAFF
>few|TRBV4-2|TRBD2|TRBJ2-7
TGTGCCAGCAGCCAAGAGAGGGGGGAACTAGCGGGGCTACGCTACGAGCAGTACTTC
CASSQERGELAGLRYEQYF
>-|TRBV6-6|-|TRBJ2-1
TGTGCCAGCCGCTACGCGGGACGGGGGGCAAATGAGCAGTTCTTC
CASRYAGRGANEQFF
>-|TRBV5-1|-|TRBJ2-7
TGCGCCAGCAGCTTTATTATTGGTTCCTACGAGCAGTACTTC
CASSFIIGSYEQYF
>-|TRBV20-1|TRBD1|TRBJ1-5
TGCAGTGCTAGCTTCGGACAGGGAAGTCAGCCCCAGCATTTT
CSASFGQGSQPQHF